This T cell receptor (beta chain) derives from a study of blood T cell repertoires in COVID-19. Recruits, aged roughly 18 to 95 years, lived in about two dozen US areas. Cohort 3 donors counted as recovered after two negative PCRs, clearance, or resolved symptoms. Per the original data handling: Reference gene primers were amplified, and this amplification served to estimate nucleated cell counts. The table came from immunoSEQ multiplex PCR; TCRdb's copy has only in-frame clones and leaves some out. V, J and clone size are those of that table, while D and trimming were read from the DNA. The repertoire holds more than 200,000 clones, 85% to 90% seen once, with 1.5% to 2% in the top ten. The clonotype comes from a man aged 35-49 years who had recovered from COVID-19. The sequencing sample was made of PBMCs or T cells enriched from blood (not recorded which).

The DNA of the CDR3 is TGTGCCAGCAGCGAACAGGGTTCTAGACTTGAGCAGTACTTC. Its protein is CASSEQGSRLEQYF. The chain joins TRBV11-2 to TRBJ2-7; D possibly corresponds to TRBD1 (6 bases). V was shortened by 5 bases and J by 7 bases, with 18 bases between the two germline ends. This CDR3 comprises 14 residues. The V gene's germline CDR1 is SGHAT and CDR2 FQNNGV.